The 14 T cell receptor beta chains presented below share a single source sample, sequenced in a study of T cell responses to AZD1222 COVID-19 vaccine. TCRdb's table, derived via immunoSEQ multiplex PCR, lists solely in-frame clones and lacks some. Among around 120,000 clones listed, around 92% were seen once. The sequenced sample was peripheral blood, obtained on day 0 of AZD1222 vaccination. The receptors were sampled from an adult in good health.

The count of this clone is one. This chain connects TRBV5-1 to TRBJ1-1, with TRBD1 matching over 8 bases. Germline V gene data show CDR1 as SGHRS and CDR2 as YFSETQ. The CDR3 is made up of 14 amino acids. The trim removed 5 bases at V and 6 bases at J, leaving 9 bases unmatched. The CDR3 nucleotides read TGCGCCAGCAGTCGAAACCAGGGGGCGGCTGAAGCTTTCTTT. Translating gives CASSRNQGAAEAFF.

This clone was seen only once. This chain connects TRBV29-1 to TRBJ2-7; 9 bases fit TRBD1. V shed 7 bases, J shed 5 bases, and the junction held 9 bases outside the gene matches. The CDR3 loop spans 13 amino acids. Per the germline V gene, CDR1 is SQVTM and CDR2 is ANQGSEA. CDR3 in amino acids: CSAVDRGVHEQYF. The CDR3 nucleotides are TGCAGCGCGGTAGACAGGGGGGTCCACGAGCAGTACTTC.

The chain recombines TRBV19 with TRBJ1-1; D unclear. The germline V and J ends were trimmed by 6 bases and 1 base, with 18 bases remaining between them. The CDR3 contains 16 residues. Germline CDR1 LNHDA, CDR2 SQIVND (reference sequence). This CDR3 reads CASRINYREENTEAFF. CDR3 in DNA: TGTGCCAGTAGGATAAATTACAGAGAAGAGAACACTGAAGCTTTCTTT.

The chain uses TRBV10-3 and TRBJ1-1; the D is unclear. The CDR3 is 14 residues long. Germline loops: CDR1 ENHRY, CDR2 SYGVKD. With 1 base removed from V and 5 bases from J, the gap between germline ends came to 11 bases. The CDR3 region has the DNA TGTGCCATCAGTGAGTTTGGGGTAGGAACTGAAGCTTTCTTT. Translating it yields CAISEFGVGTEAFF.

The chain carries TRBV9 and TRBJ2-3; the D is unclear. Germline CDR1 SGDLS, CDR2 YYNGEE. The CDR3 loop spans 14 amino acids. Trimming stripped 0 bases from V and 6 bases from J, with 11 bases between. This CDR3 is CASSVDGGRDTQYF. In DNA, the CDR3 is TGTGCCAGCAGCGTAGACGGCGGCCGCGATACGCAGTATTTT.

The genes are TRBV19 and TRBJ2-7, with D tentatively TRBD2 (6 bases). The CDR3 has 17 residues. Germline CDR1 reads LNHDA; CDR2 reads SQIVND (reference sequence). V was pared by 6 bases and J by 0 bases, with 21 bases between. The DNA of the CDR3 is TGTGCCAGTAGCCTCTCCCTCGGGACTCCTAGCTCCTACGAGCAGTACTTC. This codes for CASSLSLGTPSSYEQYF.

The chain combines TRBV21-1 with TRBJ2-5; the tabulated D call, TRBD2, remains unverified against the DNA. TRBV21-1 is termed a pseudogene. The CDR3 length is 13 residues. In nucleotides, the CDR3 is TGTGCCAGCAGCGGCGGTTTTGGCGAGACCCAGTACTTC. Its protein is CASSGGFGETQYF.

CDR3 residues: CASSPLQDNQPQHF. Here the CDR3 DNA reads TGTGCCAGCAGCCCTCTACAGGACAATCAGCCCCAGCATTTT. V and J are TRBV27 and TRBJ1-5, with a possible D match to TRBD1 (5 bases). The germline V gene has CDR1 MNHEY and CDR2 SMNVEV (reference sequence). V was shortened by 6 bases and J by 3 bases, with 12 bases between the two germline ends. CDR3 size: 14 residues.

The V call is TRBV5-1, the J call TRBJ2-1, with TRBD2 identical over 12 bases. The CDR3 extends over 18 amino acids. Germline CDR1 SGHRS, CDR2 YFSETQ. With 4 bases clipped from V and 6 bases from J, the junction kept 14 bases outside the gene matches. The CDR3 DNA is TGCGCCAGCAGCGCAATGGCCAGGACTAGCGGGATTGTCAATGAGCAGTTCTTC. This translates into CASSAMARTSGIVNEQFF.

The chain couples TRBV18 to TRBJ2-1; 7 bases line up with TRBD1. The V and J ends lost 2 bases and 4 bases, in that order; junction bases with no gene match: 5. The CDR3 is made up of 15 amino acids. Germline V lookup: CDR1 KGHSH, CDR2 LQKENI. CDR3 nucleotides: TGTGCCAGCTCACCAACGACAGGGCCGTACAATGAGCAGTTCTTC. This sequence encodes CASSPTTGPYNEQFF.

The rearrangement uses TRBV18 and TRBJ1-1; D is uncertain. Looked up from germline, CDR1 is KGHSH and CDR2 is LQKENI. V was pared by 3 bases and J by 0 bases, with 5 bases between. This CDR3 has 13 residues. The CDR3 DNA is TGTGCCAGCTCACCGCAGATGAACACTGAAGCTTTCTTT. As protein: CASSPQMNTEAFF.

The chain employs TRBV3-1 (or the pseudogene TRBV3-2) and TRBJ1-3; no firm D call. V gave up 3 bases and J gave up 4 bases, with 4 bases separating them. CDR3 length equals 12 residues. Germline values: CDR1 LGHDT, CDR2 YNNKEL (reference sequence). CDR3 nucleotides: TGTGCCAGCAGCCATTCGGGAAACACCATATATTTT. Translated, it gives CASSHSGNTIYF.

The chain recombines TRBV4-2 with TRBJ2-2; no clear D. Germline V gives CDR1 LGHNA, CDR2 YNFKEQ. This CDR3 has 18 amino acids. V lost 0 bases to trimming and J lost 0 bases, with 14 bases between them. The CDR3: CASSQEGAWSANTGELFF. The CDR3, as DNA: TGTGCCAGCAGCCAAGAAGGCGCGTGGAGCGCGAACACCGGGGAGCTGTTTTTT.

This rearrangement joins TRBV15 to TRBJ2-7, with 9 bases aligning to TRBD2. Germline loops: CDR1 LNHNV, CDR2 YYDKDF (reference sequence). V gave up 0 bases and J gave up 3 bases; unmatched junction bases: 12. The CDR3 extends over 18 amino acids. CDR3 sequence (DNA): TGTGCCACCAGCAGAGATGTGCGGGAGGGCCGTGTACTCTACGAGCAGTACTTC. It translates to CATSRDVREGRVLYEQYF.